This T cell receptor (beta chain) was identified during a study of blood T cell repertoires in COVID-19. In the study overall: There were acute and convalescent COVID-19 samples, and they came from the United States, Italy and Spain. T cells, B-cell-depleted T cells, or PBMCs supplied cDNA or gDNA.

Germline-derived CDR1 and CDR2 are MNHEY and SMNVEV (reference sequence). Trimming took 1 base from V and 6 from J, leaving 15 bases between them. This CDR3 comprises 15 residues. Original data processing: Estimated nucleated cell counts came from reference gene primer amplification. Assay: immunoSEQ multiplex PCR; the TCRdb copy retains only in-frame clones and omits some. The DNA gave D and trimming, while V, J and clone size come from that table. The sample consists of 150,000 to 200,000 clones, roughly 85% of them appearing once. The genes are TRBV27 and TRBJ1-2; D may be TRBD1 (5 bases). The receptor comes from a human donor with acute or convalescent COVID-19. The donor label of this sample is uncertain. The source material was peripheral blood. The CDR3 loop reads CASSLLSRAGHGYTF. CDR3 bases: TGTGCCAGCAGTTTATTGTCTAGGGCAGGGCATGGCTACACCTTC.